This T cell receptor beta chain was retrieved from a study of identical twins. This clonotype was recorded at least ten times. The CDR3 extends over 15 amino acids. CDR1 and CDR2 from the germline V gene are MDHEN and SYDVKM. V was pared by 7 bases and J by 3 bases, with 7 bases of the junction left unmatched. A single record per CDR3 protein comes from TCRdb applying MiXCR to the 5' RACE reads. The sample carries 1.5 million to 2 million distinct CDR3 sequences, about 31% recorded once. V usage is TRBV28 and J usage is TRBJ2-1; 9 bases fit TRBD2. The sequenced sample was cord blood. This sequence originates from a newborn girl in good health. CDR3 region: CASTLLAGIYNEQFF. The CDR3 coding sequence is TGTGCCAGCACCCTGCTAGCGGGAATCTACAATGAGCAGTTCTTC.